This T cell receptor beta chain was observed in a study of blood T cell repertoires in COVID-19. About the study: The study drew acute and convalescent COVID-19 samples from the United States, Italy and Spain.

Libraries were prepared by immunoSEQ multiplex PCR; TCRdb keeps only in-frame clonotypes and omits some of them. The data show about 170,000 clones, 80% to 90% seen once. The CDR3 has 15 amino acids. J was trimmed by 2 bases and V by 3 bases; bases with no gene match: 7. Germline V lookup: CDR1 LGHNA, CDR2 YSLEER. Seattle cases were enrolled at active infection and followed longitudinally. The receptor comes from a woman aged 55-75 years with COVID-19, enrolled during active disease. Sequencing input: peripheral blood. This rearrangement joins TRBV4-3 to TRBJ2-7; 7 nucleotides agree with TRBD1. The CDR3 DNA reads as TGCGCCAGCAGCCAGGACCGGGACAGCGCCTACGAGCAGTACTTC. Encoded protein: CASSQDRDSAYEQYF.